A single sample is the source of the 12 T cell receptor beta chains below, sequenced in a study of T cells in women clearing cervical HPV infection. Clones were sequenced by immunoSEQ multiplex PCR, and TCRdb holds only the in-frame ones, with some missing. The sample spans approximately 25,000 clones; the ten largest clones claim 20% to 25%. The sample consisted of blood buffy coat. Every receptor here comes from a woman aged 18 to 75 with a cervical HPV16 infection that either progressed to CIN3+ or cleared (not recorded which).

A word on this clone: The CDR3 goes on 3 residues after the read ends, and that part is filled in from the germline J gene. The chain uses TRBV28 and TRBJ2-3; D possibly corresponds to TRBD2 (5 bases). V was clipped by 4 bases and J by 0 bases, with 8 bases between them. The germline V gene has CDR1 MDHEN and CDR2 SYDVKM. The CDR3 is 14 amino acids. CDR3 DNA, as far as it was read: TGTGCCAGCAGTTGGACTCAGAGCACAGATACG. Protein: CASSWTQSTDT. The full-length CDR3 reads as CASSWTQSTDTQYF.

As to this clone: The CDR3 end lies 3 residues beyond the end of the read and is filled in from the germline J gene. This sequence joins TRBV2 and TRBJ2-1; the D call may be TRBD1 or TRBD2 (5 bases each). V gave up 4 bases and J gave up 7 bases, with 11 bases separating them. Germline CDR1 reads SNHLY; CDR2 reads FYNNEI. The CDR3 spans 13 residues. The CDR3 DNA, read in part, is TGTGCCAGCAGTGCCGAGGGGCTGAATGAG. As protein: CASSAEGLNE. The entire CDR3 protein reads CASSAEGLNEQFF.

A word on this clone: Read data end 3 residues before the CDR3 end; the end is taken from the germline J gene. This chain connects TRBV2 to TRBJ1-4; D may be TRBD1 (5 bases). CDR1 and CDR2 (germline): SNHLY, FYNNEI. The CDR3 length is 16 residues. The CDR3 reads CASSAREAPYNSPLFF. The covered CDR3 bases are TGTGCCAGCAGTGCCAGGGAGGCCCCCTATAATTCACCA.

Worth noting for this clone: The CDR3 end falls 3 residues outside the read, so it is completed with the germline J gene. The chain has TRBV14 and TRBJ2-1; 12 bases align to TRBD2. Germline V gives CDR1 SGHDN, CDR2 FVKESK. The CDR3 length is 20 residues. V trimming: 5 bases; J trimming: 0 bases; junction bases outside the gene matches: 14. The part of the CDR3 DNA that was read is TGTGCCAGCAGCAGGAGCTCAGGACTAGCGGGACTGAGCTCCTACAATGAG. This codes for CASSRSSGLAGLSSYNE. The whole CDR3 is CASSRSSGLAGLSSYNEQFF.

CDR3 region: CASSRGTDQETQYF. CDR3 DNA, as far as it was read: TGCGCCAGCAGCAGGGGGACAGACCAAGAGACG. The chain recombines TRBV5-1 with TRBJ2-3, with 7 bases matching TRBD1. The CDR3 extends 3 residues past the end of the read, so its final part is completed from the germline J gene. CDR1 is SGHRS and CDR2 is YFSETQ in the germline V gene. The CDR3 contains 14 residues.

Comments on this clone: The read falls 3 residues short of the CDR3 end, and the missing part is taken from the germline J gene. The chain uses TRBV28 and TRBJ1-2, with 8 nucleotides matching TRBD1. From germline, CDR1 is MDHEN and CDR2 SYDVKM. This CDR3 has 14 residues. Trimming at V came to 5 bases and at J to 6 bases, leaving 8 bases not matched to a gene. CDR3 DNA (partial): TGTGCCAGCAGTCCCCAGGACAGGGAGGATGGC. It is translated as CASSPQDREDG. In full, the CDR3 reads CASSPQDREDGYTF.

Notes on this clone: The read terminates 3 residues before the CDR3 end, so the remaining end is supplied by the germline J gene. This chain connects TRBV7-9 to TRBJ1-5; a possible D gene is TRBD1 (5 bases). CDR3 size: 13 residues. Germline loops: CDR1 SEHNR, CDR2 FQNEAQ (reference sequence). The V and J ends lost 1 base and 7 bases respectively, with 8 bases between them. The CDR3 DNA, read in part, is TGTGCCAGCAGCTTAGACGAGGGGCAGCCC. It yields the protein CASSLDEGQP. The whole CDR3 region reads CASSLDEGQPQHF.

Notes on this clone: The observed sequence ends 3 residues before the CDR3 terminus, with the missing tail filled in from the germline J gene. V gene TRBV2 combines with J gene TRBJ2-2; TRBD1 is a possible D gene (6 bases). Per the germline V gene, CDR1 is SNHLY and CDR2 is FYNNEI. The CDR3 runs 13 residues. The sequenced CDR3 bases are TGTGCCAGCCAGGGGAGCCCTAATGAAAAG. This codes for CASQGSPNEK. The entire CDR3 is CASQGSPNEKLFF.

Regarding this clone: With the read ending 3 residues before the CDR3 end, the germline J gene is used to fill in that end. This sequence joins TRBV2 and TRBJ2-3; 9 bases align to TRBD2. Germline V gene lookup returns CDR1 SNHLY and CDR2 FYNNEI. The CDR3 has 15 residues. V lost 8 bases, J lost 4 bases, and 10 bases stayed unmatched. The covered CDR3 bases are TGTGCCAGCCTGCGGGAGGGGGTCGGCGCAGATACG. Translating it yields CASLREGVGADT. The CDR3 in its entirety is CASLREGVGADTQYF.

Worth noting for this clone: A junction boundary mismatches the germline segment, possibly from a read error. Read data end 3 residues before the CDR3 end; the end is taken from the germline J gene. The sample contains more than one DNA sequence encoding this CDR3. This chain joins TRBV5-1 and TRBJ1-3, with D possibly being TRBD1 (6 bases). CDR3 length equals 16 residues. Germline CDR1 and CDR2: SGHRS and YFSETQ. CDR3 bases read: TGCGCCAGCAGCTGGGTGGGGGCCGCCTCTGGAAACACA. Its translation: CASSWVGAASGNT. The entire CDR3 is CASSWVGAASGNTIYF.

Of note for this clone: The CDR3 extends 3 residues past the end of the read, so its final part is completed from the germline J gene. The J gene is TRBJ2-7, the V gene TRBV5-1; no clear D gene. The ends were cut back, 6 bases at V and 1 base at J, with 14 bases in the middle. Germline V lookup: CDR1 SGHRS, CDR2 YFSETQ. This CDR3 region has 14 residues. CDR3 DNA, as far as it was read: TGCGCCAGCAACTCTGCACCTGGTTCCTACGAG. Translating gives CASNSAPGSYE. The entire CDR3 is CASNSAPGSYEQYF.

A remark on this clone: The read ends 3 residues shy of where the CDR3 ends; the end is completed using the germline J gene. The gene calls are TRBV7-3 and TRBJ2-1; 9 bases agree with TRBD2. This CDR3 is built from 16 residues. Per the germline V gene, CDR1 is SGHTA and CDR2 is FQGTGA. Germline trimming cut 1 base from V and 8 bases from J; bases unmatched to any gene: 9. The CDR3 sequence: CASSLNAASGNYEQFF. The CDR3 bases that were read are TGTGCCAGCAGCTTAAATGCGGCTAGCGGGAACTATGAG.